The rows below give T cell receptor beta chains drawn from one sample of a study of siplizumab effects on memory and regulatory T cells. This table comes from immunoSEQ multiplex PCR, and its TCRdb copy is limited to in-frame clones, with some not included. The sample lists 5,500 to 7,500 clones, about 60% occurring once. The specimen sequenced was effector memory CD8+ T cells sorted from blood. These TCRs come from a human donor in good health. Both conserved end residues are part of each CDR3. D genes are given only for firm matches. The listing skips clone size in some rows; elsewhere it reads once, few, many or a size class.

NA,TRBV15,NA,TRBJ2-6,TGTGCCACCAGCAGAGCCCGCTCTGGGGCCAACGTCCTGACTTTC,CATSRARSGANVLTF
TRBD2,TRBV6-4,NA,TRBJ2-3,TGTGCCACCTCGGGGGGTCGGAGTACAGATACGCAGTATTTT,CATSGGRSTDTQYF
TRBD2,TRBV4-3,NA,TRBJ2-5,TGCGCCAGCAGCCAATCGGGTAGCGGGGGGTACCAAGAGACCCAGTACTTC,CASSQSGSGGYQETQYF
TRBD1,TRBV6-1,few,TRBJ2-7,TGTGCCAGCAGAACAGGGGTTTCTCCCTACGAGCAGTACTTC,CASRTGVSPYEQYF
TRBD1,TRBV28,few,TRBJ2-7,TGTGCCAGCAGCGTAACACAGGGGTCCTACGAGCAGTACTTC,CASSVTQGSYEQYF
NA,TRBV6-4,NA,TRBJ1-5,TGTGCCAGCAGTGTTGGAGGGGGCAATCAGCCCCAGCATTTT,CASSVGGGNQPQHF
NA,TRBV6-1,NA,TRBJ2-3,TGTGCCAGCAGTGAAGTATCGGGTGGATTAGATACGCAGTATTTT,CASSEVSGGLDTQYF
NA,TRBV6-6,medium-sized,TRBJ2-7,TGTGCCAGCAGTTACTCTGGAGCCTACGAGCAGTACTTC,CASSYSGAYEQYF
TRBD1,TRBV28,NA,TRBJ2-7,TGTGCCAGCAGTCCTTACAGGGGCGAGCAGTACTTC,CASSPYRGEQYF
NA,TRBV19,once,TRBJ1-2,TGTGCCAGTAGTTCATTCCCCCAACGGGTAGATGGCTACACCTTC,CASSSFPQRVDGYTF
NA,TRBV19,NA,TRBJ2-5,TGTGCCAGTAGTATAGAGTGGCAGGGCCCGGAAGAGACCCAGTACTTC,CASSIEWQGPEETQYF
NA,TRBV28,once,TRBJ2-7,TGTGCCAGCAGTTATAATTTTTACGAGCAGTACTTC,CASSYNFYEQYF
NA,TRBV4-3,NA,TRBJ1-1,TGCGCCAGCAGCCAGGCTCCTAATCAGAACACTGAAGCTTTCTTT,CASSQAPNQNTEAFF
NA,TRBV15,NA,TRBJ1-1,TGTGCCACCAGCAGTTCACTGAACACTGAAGCTTTCTTT,CATSSSLNTEAFF
NA,TRBV6-1,NA,TRBJ1-3,TGTGCCGCTACCGTTGTGGGGGAATCTGGAAACACCATATATTTT,CAATVVGESGNTIYF
TRBD2,TRBV6-6,NA,TRBJ2-5,TGTGCCAGCAGTAGCGGGGGGCGCCAAGAGACCCAGTACTTC,CASSSGGRQETQYF
NA,TRBV25-1,NA,TRBJ2-1,TGTGCCAGCAGTGAATTCGGGAGAGGCTACAATGAGCAGTTCTTC,CASSEFGRGYNEQFF
TRBD1,TRBV19,NA,TRBJ1-5,TGTGCCAGTAGCCCGGGGACAGACGACAATCAGCCCCAGCATTTT,CASSPGTDDNQPQHF
TRBD2,TRBV6-4,NA,TRBJ2-3,TGTGCCAGCAGTGAGACAGCGGGGGGGCCCGATACGCAGTATTTT,CASSETAGGPDTQYF
TRBD1,TRBV6-1,NA,TRBJ2-6,TGTGCCGGGGACAGGGGGCTTGGGGCCAACGTCCTGACTTTC,CAGDRGLGANVLTF
TRBD2,TRBV7-6,NA,TRBJ2-1,TGTGCCAGCAGCTTAGCTCCAGCGGGGGGGCCGGACAATGAGCAGTTCTTC,CASSLAPAGGPDNEQFF
NA,TRBV7-2,NA,TRBJ1-5,TGTGCCAGCAGCCTCACGACAGGACCCAATCAGCCCCAGCATTTT,CASSLTTGPNQPQHF
TRBD2,TRBV19,NA,TRBJ2-3,TGTGCCAGTAGAATAGCGGGGGGCACAGATACGCAGTATTTT,CASRIAGGTDTQYF
TRBD1,TRBV6-1,once,TRBJ1-3,TGTGCCAGCAGTCACGGGACAGACCAAGGAAACACCATATATTTT,CASSHGTDQGNTIYF
TRBD1,TRBV11-3,NA,TRBJ2-7,TGTGCCAGCAGCTTACAGGGGGCTGGATACGAGCAGTACTTC,CASSLQGAGYEQYF
NA,TRBV4-1,NA,TRBJ2-3,TGCGCCAGCAGCCAGGACGATAGCTACCTTAGCACAGATACGCAGTATTTT,CASSQDDSYLSTDTQYF
NA,TRBV14,NA,TRBJ1-6,TGTGCCAGCAGCCAACTGGAGGGAGGTCCCTCACCCCTCCACTTT,CASSQLEGGPSPLHF
TRBD1,TRBV6-1,NA,TRBJ2-7,TGTGCCAGCAGCCAAACAGGGGACGAGCAGTACTTC,CASSQTGDEQYF
NA,TRBV12-5,few,TRBJ2-3,TGTGCTAGTGGTTTGGTGGGGCGGGGCACAGATACGCAGTATTTT,CASGLVGRGTDTQYF
TRBD1,TRBV9,NA,TRBJ1-1,TGTGCCAGCAGCGCAGGGGGAATGAACACTGAAGCTTTCTTT,CASSAGGMNTEAFF
NA,TRBV6-5,NA,TRBJ2-3,TGTGCCAGCAGTAGGGTCGGGGGCACAGATACGCAGTATTTT,CASSRVGGTDTQYF
TRBD2,TRBV6-4,NA,TRBJ2-1,TGTGCCAGCAGTCGGACTAGCGGGGGCCTGGATGAGCAGTTCTTC,CASSRTSGGLDEQFF
TRBD1,TRBV9,few,TRBJ1-1,TGTGCCGGTGACAGGGACACTGAAGCTTTCTTT,CAGDRDTEAFF
NA,TRBV6-1,NA,TRBJ2-3,TGTGCCAGCAGTCCGGGGATGGGGGGCACAGATACGCAGTATTTT,CASSPGMGGTDTQYF
NA,TRBV30,NA,TRBJ2-5,TGTGCCTGGAGCAGGGGGAGGGAAGAGACCCAGTACTTC,CAWSRGREETQYF
TRBD2,TRBV7-3,NA,TRBJ2-5,TGTGCCAGCAGCTTAAACCCTGGGCGGGGGCAAGAGACCCAGTACTTC,CASSLNPGRGQETQYF
NA,TRBV6-1,once,TRBJ1-4,TGTGCCAGCAGTGGTTCAGGCGGAAAAAATGAAAAACTGTTTTTT,CASSGSGGKNEKLFF
NA,TRBV2,NA,TRBJ1-6,TGTGCCAGCAGTGATGGGGGGAACACCTATAATTCACCCCTCCACTTT,CASSDGGNTYNSPLHF
NA,TRBV30,NA,TRBJ2-7,TGTGCCTGGCAGGGGGGGGCCTACTACGAGCAGTACTTC,CAWQGGAYYEQYF
NA,TRBV7-2,NA,TRBJ2-2,TGTGCCAGCAGCTTAGCGCCCACCGGGGAGCTGTTTTTT,CASSLAPTGELFF
NA,TRBV7-9,once,TRBJ1-5,TGTGCCAGCAGCCCCCCGGCTGCCTTGACCCAGCATTTT,CASSPPAALTQHF
NA,TRBV6-1,NA,TRBJ2-7,TGTGCCAGCAGCCCCCCGGCGGACACCCACCCCGCGCACTTC,CASSPPADTHPAHF
TRBD2,TRBV6-5,few,TRBJ2-3,TGTGCCAGCAGTTACTCCGGGACTAGCGGCGCAGATACGCAGTATTTT,CASSYSGTSGADTQYF
NA,TRBV4-3,NA,TRBJ1-3,TGCGCCAGCAGCCAAGGTTACGGAAACACCATATATTTT,CASSQGYGNTIYF
TRBD1,TRBV4-1,NA,TRBJ1-4,TGCGCCAGCAGCCCCGGGAGGGGGCACGAAAAACTGTTTTTT,CASSPGRGHEKLFF
TRBD2,TRBV28,NA,TRBJ2-5,TGTGCCAGCAGCCCCGGGACTAGCGGGGGGCCGAAGACCCAGTACTTC,CASSPGTSGGPKTQYF
NA,TRBV6-5,NA,TRBJ2-5,TGTGCCAGCAGGACCGCCGACGCGGCGGCGGAGACCCAGTACTTC,CASRTADAAAETQYF
TRBD2,TRBV6-5,NA,TRBJ2-3,TGTGCCAGCAGTCACCGGGGGGAGCTCACAGATACGCAGTATTTT,CASSHRGELTDTQYF
TRBD1,TRBV6-1,NA,TRBJ2-2,TGTGCCAGCAGCGGACAGGAGGACACCGGGGAGCTGTTTTTT,CASSGQEDTGELFF
NA,TRBV5-5,few,TRBJ2-7,TGTGCCAGCAACGAGGCCGAGATTTCGCCCTCCTACGAGCAGTACTTC,CASNEAEISPSYEQYF
TRBD2,TRBV2,NA,TRBJ2-7,TGTGCCAGCAGAGAAGCGGGGTGGGTCTACGAGCAGTACTTC,CASREAGWVYEQYF
NA,TRBV6-4,NA,TRBJ2-1,TGTGCCAGCAGTGATCAGGGGGGCTCCTACAATGAGCAGTTCTTC,CASSDQGGSYNEQFF
TRBD1,TRBV19,NA,TRBJ2-3,TGTGCCAGTAGTATGGGACAGGGGGCCGATACGCAGTATTTT,CASSMGQGADTQYF
TRBD1,TRBV6-5,NA,TRBJ1-5,TGTGCCAGCCGGACAGGATATAGCAATCAGCCCCAGCATTTT,CASRTGYSNQPQHF
NA,TRBV4-1,NA,TRBJ1-4,TGCGCCAGCGGCCATGAAAAACTGTTTTTT,CASGHEKLFF
NA,TRBV11-2,NA,TRBJ1-1,TGTGCCAGCAGCTTTTTTTTTAGTGCGACTGAAGCTTTCTTT,CASSFFFSATEAFF